This T cell receptor (beta chain) was identified in a study of cytomegalovirus exposure and HLA in healthy donors. Germline V gene lookup returns CDR1 ENHRY and CDR2 SYGVKD. This CDR3 region has 11 residues. V lost 7 bases to trimming and J lost 8 bases, with 11 bases between them. It was with 60 Vbeta and 13 Jbeta primers that the PCR ran. Sequencing was performed with immunoSEQ multiplex PCR; in TCRdb, only in-frame clones are kept and a portion is missing. Of about 150,000 clones listed, 84% are singletons. The chain is built from TRBV10-3 and TRBJ1-1; perhaps TRBD1 as D (5 bases). The TCR comes from a girl aged 5-17 years in good health and CMV-seropositive. The specimen was PBMCs. CDR3 in amino acids: CAITEGREAFF. DNA for the CDR3: TGTGCCATCACCGAGGGGAGGGAAGCTTTCTTT.